Sequencing of this T cell receptor beta chain was carried out in a study of blood T cell repertoires in COVID-19 (dated by TCRdb to between 2020 and 2021). With respect to the entire study: Samples from collaborators originated in the United States, Italy and Spain and spanned both the acute and convalescent phases of COVID-19. The material from the prospective study consisted of cDNA or gDNA derived from T cells, B-cell-depleted T cells, or PBMCs. Deeply sampled blood TCRbeta repertoires from subjects exposed to, actively infected with, or recovered from COVID-19 were included in the dataset. The repertoires were made available in a free public database intended to serve as a resource for research on the immune response to SARS-CoV-2. Samples came from the ongoing ImmuneRACE study (first 160 participants) plus 1,254 subjects from 6 global collaborators. Sample metadata almost always included a de-identified subject ID, COVID-19 status, age in years and sex. HLA class I and class II types, where available, came from metadata supplied by the sample provider rather than from assay-based typing. Overall study outcomes, separate from this receptor: The quantity of clinical and demographic metadata differed by source and by participant and was supplied without curation.

TCRbeta CDR3 regions were amplified from genomic DNA using the immunoSEQ Assay, a bias-controlled multiplex PCR. Concerning the study's data processing: The number of nucleated cells in each sample was estimated by amplification of reference gene primers within the assay. To quantify the absolute abundance of each unique TCRbeta CDR3 rearrangement, sequence reads were collapsed and filtered. For each sample, productive Simpson clonality was calculated as the square root of Simpson's diversity index over productive rearrangements. TCRdb carries this immuneACCESS record with in-frame sequences only. Its versions omit some clonotypes, under half of them owing to an unresolved V gene in the studies checked, with the rest unexplained. The V and J calls and clone size come from that table; D and trimming were worked out from the DNA. This sample gives around 110,000 clones in total; 75% to 90% of them show up just once. The ten largest clones capture under 3% of the sample.

The CDR3 numbers 12 residues from cysteine through phenylalanine. Only the CDR3 DNA is retained, 36 bases long and in frame from the first base. The V end loses 2 bases and the J end loses 5 bases, and a stretch of 6 bases separates them. With regard to this clone: The antigen it binds to is not known. Within one base of it there is no much larger clone, and no base qualities were kept.

Each collaborating institution followed its own protocols to collect whole blood in K2EDTA tubes. For TCRbeta analysis, collaborators shipped samples as frozen whole blood, isolated PBMCs, or DNA extracted from either of those sample types. This receptor was obtained from a man aged 30 to 45 with acute or convalescent COVID-19. Sequenced material: peripheral blood. Recombination joined TRBV12-3 or TRBV12-4 with TRBJ1-2; the D gene assignment is ambiguous. The nucleotide sequence is given as TGTGCCAGCAGTTTATGGGCTTATGGCTACACCTTC. This is translated as CASSLWAYGYTF.